This T cell receptor (beta chain) is from a study of CD8 T cells in ankylosing spondylitis. Study-wide points: Apparently characteristic of ankylosing spondylitis blood was a TCR beta motif (under ten highly homologous variants).

TCRdb re-called the 5' RACE reads through MiXCR, storing one row per CDR3 protein. The sample records about 800,000 distinct CDR3 sequences, about an eighth being singletons. The germline V gene has CDR1 MNHEY and CDR2 SMNVEV (reference sequence). V lost 4 bases and J 4 bases, leaving 23 bases between the germline ends. The CDR3 length is 19 residues. As for this clonotype: Its antigen is not known.

Specimen: blood, either unsorted or a sorted T cell fraction (not recorded which). This sequence joins TRBV27 and TRBJ2-6, with D possibly TRBD1 on 6 matching bases. This receptor was identified in a male donor with ankylosing spondylitis. The CDR3: CASSSAGAYFMPGANVLTF. The CDR3 DNA is TGTGCCAGCAGTTCGGCAGGGGCTTACTTTATGCCGGGGGCCAACGTCCTGACTTTC.